The 24 T cell receptor beta chains below were found in one sample sequenced in a study of T cell repertoires in cytomegalovirus infection. TCRdb independently ran MiXCR on the reads; one entry per CDR3 protein. This table has about 490,000 distinct CDR3 sequences, 15% to 20% appearing once. The sequencing input was CD8+ T cells from PBMCs. The receptors stem from a human donor in good health (CMV status not recorded). Some clones in this sample may be carry-over from other donors' samples.

Ten or more counts support this clonotype. This chain joins TRBV20-1 and TRBJ2-3, with 7 nucleotides matching TRBD1. This CDR3 has 16 amino acids. Germline-derived CDR1 and CDR2 are DFQATT and SNEGSKA (reference sequence). The trim removed 0 bases at V and 2 bases at J, leaving 8 bases unmatched. The CDR3 sequence is CSARDYQGVTTDTQYF. The CDR3 bases are TGCAGTGCTAGAGACTACCAGGGGGTCACCACAGATACGCAGTATTTT.

This clonotype was observed a few times. The chain employs TRBV29-1 and TRBJ1-1, with TRBD1 as a possible D gene (5 bases). CDR3 length: 15 residues. CDR1 and CDR2 from the germline V gene are SQVTM and ANQGSEA. V was shortened by 0 bases and J by 1 base, with 12 bases between the two germline ends. The CDR3: CSVEDPATENTEAFF. CDR3 nucleotides: TGCAGCGTTGAAGATCCTGCGACAGAGAACACTGAAGCTTTCTTT.

There are many counts of this clonotype. J is TRBJ1-1 and V is TRBV7-3; 8 bases are shared with TRBD1. With V trimmed by 4 bases and J by 1 base, 11 bases remained unmatched. This CDR3 is built from 17 residues. CDR1 SGHTA and CDR2 FQGTGA come from the germline V gene. CDR3 coding DNA: TGTGCCAGCAGCTGTCCCGACAGGGGCCTCTCGAACACTGAAGCTTTCTTT. Translated: CASSCPDRGLSNTEAFF.

This clonotype was found a few times. The V call is TRBV19, the J call TRBJ2-7; 9 bases map to TRBD1. Germline V gene data show CDR1 as LNHDA and CDR2 as SQIVND (reference sequence). J gave up 3 bases and V 4 bases, and 4 bases lay outside the gene matches. The CDR3 spans 14 residues. As DNA, the CDR3 is TGTGCCAGTAGTAAACAGGGGGCTCGCTACGAGCAGTACTTC. It encodes CASSKQGARYEQYF.

This clonotype has a count of ten or more. The V and J genes are TRBV2 and TRBJ1-1, with D tentatively TRBD1 (6 bases). The CDR3 is 15 amino acids. Trimming took 2 bases from V and 0 from J, leaving 10 bases between them. Per germline, CDR1 SNHLY and CDR2 FYNNEI. CDR3 nucleotide sequence: TGTGCCAGCAGTGAAATGCAGGGGATGAACACTGAAGCTTTCTTT. Amino acid sequence: CASSEMQGMNTEAFF.

This chain links TRBV9 with TRBJ2-5; tentatively, D is TRBD1 or TRBD2 (6 bases each). Per the germline V gene, CDR1 is SGDLS and CDR2 is YYNGEE. The CDR3 runs 17 residues. Trimming took 3 bases from V and 2 from J, leaving 20 bases between them. The CDR3 spells CASSAAVGGKLQETQYF. CDR3 bases: TGTGCCAGCAGCGCAGCGGTGGGGGGCAAATTACAAGAGACCCAGTACTTC.

The gene calls are TRBV20-1 and TRBJ2-3; D is uncertain. The CDR3 has 12 amino acids. Germline assignment: CDR1 DFQATT and CDR2 SNEGSKA (reference sequence). Trimming removed 6 bases at V and 3 bases at J, with 10 bases between. The CDR3 region is CSARAATDTQYF. The CDR3 DNA reads TGCAGTGCCCGGGCCGCAACAGATACGCAGTATTTT.

This clonotype came up many times. This rearrangement joins TRBV12-3 or TRBV12-4 to TRBJ2-5; 7 positions match TRBD2. This CDR3 spans 15 amino acids. V shed 3 bases, J shed 5 bases, and the junction held 9 bases outside the gene matches. This chain's CDR3 is CASSFQGGRGETQYF. CDR3 DNA: TGTGCCAGCAGTTTCCAGGGAGGGAGAGGGGAGACCCAGTACTTC.

There are a few counts of this clonotype. The V and J genes are TRBV5-1 and TRBJ2-2; D is ambiguous. Germline CDR1 reads SGHRS; CDR2 reads YFSETQ. Trimming pared 5 bases from V and 6 bases from J, leaving 14 bases between. The CDR3 totals 14 residues. The CDR3 DNA reads as TGCGCCAGCAGTTTCGATCCCGATGCCGGGGAGCTGTTTTTT. It codes for CASSFDPDAGELFF.

This clonotype was recorded at least ten times. The chain links TRBV7-2 to TRBJ2-1, with TRBD1 as a possible D gene (6 bases). V lost 1 base and J lost 5, with 18 bases in between. The CDR3 loop spans 17 amino acids. CDR1 and CDR2 from the germline V gene are SGHTA and FQGNSA. CDR3 in amino acids: CASSLGRVVQGHNEQFF. DNA of the CDR3: TGTGCCAGCAGCTTAGGGAGAGTAGTGCAGGGGCACAATGAGCAGTTCTTC.

This clonotype was picked up many times. The chain carries TRBV20-1 and TRBJ1-6; D remains unclear. CDR3 length equals 14 residues. The germline gives CDR1 DFQATT, CDR2 SNEGSKA (reference sequence). The V end was cut by 2 bases, the J end by 12 bases, with 17 bases between. CDR3 region: CSARPKGTSQPLHF. The CDR3 DNA sequence: TGCAGTGCTAGACCCAAAGGAACTTCCCAACCCCTCCACTTT.

This clonotype has at least ten counts. The chain carries TRBV7-6 and TRBJ1-3; possible D gene TRBD1, 5 bases. This CDR3 spans 15 amino acids. Germline-derived CDR1 and CDR2 are SGHVS and FNYEAQ. With 5 bases removed from V and 0 bases from J, the gap between germline ends came to 11 bases. The CDR3 is CASSEQGYSGNTIYF. The DNA of the CDR3 is TGTGCCAGCAGCGAGCAGGGTTACTCTGGAAACACCATATATTTT.

This clonotype occurred a few times. The J gene is TRBJ1-1, the V gene TRBV6-2 or TRBV6-3, with 9 bases fitting TRBD1. The CDR3 totals 14 residues. Germline V CDR1 and CDR2: MNHEY, SVGEGT. V gave up 6 bases and J gave up 3 bases; unmatched junction bases: 5. The CDR3 bases are TGTGCCAGCAGCCGTGACAGGGGGTACACTGAAGCTTTCTTT. Its translation is CASSRDRGYTEAFF.

At least ten counts were recorded for this clonotype. This sequence joins TRBV6-1 and TRBJ2-1; D uncertain. The CDR3 spans 9 residues. CDR1 and CDR2 (germline): MNHNS, SASEGT. V lost 6 bases to trimming and J lost 8 bases, with 2 bases between them. The CDR3 loop is CASRDEQFF. As DNA, the CDR3 is TGTGCCAGCAGGGATGAGCAGTTCTTC.

The chain employs TRBV2 and TRBJ1-2; D gene unclear. The CDR3 extends over 13 amino acids. Trimming pared 7 bases from V and 0 bases from J, leaving 9 bases between. CDR1 and CDR2 from the germline V gene are SNHLY and FYNNEI. The CDR3 DNA is TGTGCCAGCATGAGGACCACTAACTATGGCTACACCTTC. Its protein is CASMRTTNYGYTF.

The V call is TRBV5-4, the J call TRBJ2-3, with D perhaps TRBD2 (5 bases). The CDR3 is 15 residues long. The germline V gene has CDR1 SGHNT and CDR2 YYREEE (reference sequence). The germline V and J ends were trimmed by 2 bases and 2 bases, with 12 bases remaining between them. CDR3 sequence (DNA): TGTGCCAGCAGCTTATACGAGACTACCACAGATACGCAGTATTTT. This gives the protein CASSLYETTTDTQYF.

This clonotype was recorded a few times. The V gene is TRBV6-2 or TRBV6-3, the J gene TRBJ2-7, with D possibly being TRBD1 (7 bases). The CDR3 loop spans 14 amino acids. Deletions cut 4 bases from V and 4 bases from J, with 14 bases between. CDR1 and CDR2 (germline): MNHEY, SVGEGT. The CDR3 bases are TGTGCCAGCAGTTTCAGGGGGGTCGGATACGAGCAGTACTTC. Its protein is CASSFRGVGYEQYF.

The chain recombines TRBV14 with TRBJ2-2; perhaps D is TRBD1 or TRBD2 (5 bases each). Germline-derived CDR1 and CDR2 are SGHDN and FVKESK. V lost 7 bases, J lost 1 base, and 10 bases lay in between. CDR3 length: 14 amino acids. The CDR3 is CASTGQGNTGELFF. Written as DNA, the CDR3 is TGTGCCAGCACGGGGCAGGGGAACACCGGGGAGCTGTTTTTT.

The sample holds a few counts of this clonotype. The V and J genes are TRBV14 and TRBJ2-7, with D unclear. Germline CDR1 reads SGHDN; CDR2 reads FVKESK. The CDR3 covers 11 residues. V lost 10 bases to trimming and J lost 1 base, with 8 bases between them. The CDR3 nucleotides read TGTGCCACCCTGGGATCCTACGAGCAGTACTTC. It translates to CATLGSYEQYF.

The chain combines TRBV28 with TRBJ2-7; 7 positions match TRBD1. Trimming removed 3 bases from V and 2 bases from J; junction bases left unmatched: 10. This CDR3 contains 16 residues. Germline V CDR1 and CDR2: MDHEN, SYDVKM. The CDR3 protein is CASSFLTTGKPYEQYF. CDR3 bases: TGTGCCAGCAGTTTCCTAACGACAGGGAAGCCCTACGAGCAGTACTTC.

In this sample, this clonotype turned up many times. The chain has TRBV12-3 or TRBV12-4 and TRBJ1-1, with D hard to call. The CDR3 covers 15 residues. V was cut by 6 bases and J by 4 bases, with 18 bases left in between. CDR3 in amino acids: CASRNGPQGFTEAFF. The DNA for the CDR3 is TGTGCCAGCAGAAATGGGCCCCAAGGGTTCACTGAAGCTTTCTTT.

This rearrangement joins TRBV2 to TRBJ2-3, with D perhaps being TRBD1 or TRBD2 (5 bases each). V shed 10 bases and J shed 4 bases, with 18 bases lying between them. The CDR3 is 14 amino acids. CDR1 is SNHLY and CDR2 is FYNNEI in the germline V gene. Here the CDR3 DNA reads TGTGCCATAAACCCCGGGGACGTCGCAGATACGCAGTATTTT. This translates into CAINPGDVADTQYF.

There are many counts of this clonotype. The chain couples TRBV12-3 or TRBV12-4 to TRBJ1-1; 9 positions agree with TRBD1. Trimming cost V 7 bases and J 5 bases; bases outside gene matches: 14. The CDR3 loop spans 16 amino acids. The CDR3 here is CASNLRGTGPETEAFF. The CDR3, as DNA: TGTGCCAGCAACCTTAGGGGGACAGGGCCCGAGACTGAAGCTTTCTTT.

Only a few counts were recorded for this clonotype. V is TRBV15 and J is TRBJ2-3; 9 bases match TRBD2. CDR3 length equals 15 residues. Looked up from germline, CDR1 is LNHNV and CDR2 is YYDKDF (reference sequence). The V gene end was trimmed by 5 bases and the J gene end by 4 bases; junction bases not matched to a gene: 7. Written as DNA, the CDR3 is TGTGCCACCAGCGGGCTAGCGGGACTGGCAGATACGCAGTATTTT. This encodes CATSGLAGLADTQYF.